This TCR beta chain was recovered during a study of T cell responses to AZD1222 COVID-19 vaccine. Second-dose schedules of about 4 or about 12 weeks were combined. As to this clone: Its antigen is still unknown.

TCRdb's table, derived via immunoSEQ multiplex PCR, lists solely in-frame clones and lacks some. Among about 160,000 clones, under 95% were seen once, and the ten largest hold 2.5% to 4%. Study-level findings and limits: In a largely white British group with more females than males, clonal diversity was possibly underestimated.

Here the sequenced sample was peripheral blood, taken 28 days after the second AZD1222 dose. The receptor's source is an adult who received the AZD1222 COVID-19 vaccine.

The CDR3 coding sequence is TGCGCCAGCAGCTACCGGGACAGGGCAACTAATGAAAAACTGTTTTTT. Protein: CASSYRDRATNEKLFF. The chain is built from TRBV5-1 and TRBJ1-4; 9 positions agree with TRBD1. V gave up 3 bases and J gave up 0 bases; unmatched junction bases: 3. The length of the CDR3 is 16 residues. Germline lookup yields CDR1 SGHRS and CDR2 YFSETQ.